Shown below are 30 T cell receptor beta chains from a single sample sequenced in a study of blood T cell repertoires in COVID-19. Libraries were prepared by immunoSEQ multiplex PCR; TCRdb keeps only in-frame clonotypes and omits some of them. Of around 250,000 clones listed, around 84% were seen once; the top ten hold around 7.3%. The specimen was peripheral blood. All receptors derive from a woman between 65 and 79 years old with active or convalescent COVID-19.

The chain couples TRBV19 to TRBJ1-2, with D hard to call. Per germline, CDR1 LNHDA and CDR2 SQIVND (reference sequence). This CDR3 has 12 residues. V was trimmed by 3 bases and J by 8 bases, leaving 10 bases between them. CDR3 coding DNA: TGTGCCAGTAGTATTGACGAGCGGGGCTACACCTTC. Protein product: CASSIDERGYTF.

This clone was observed once. The chain uses TRBV6-2 or TRBV6-3 and TRBJ2-3, with D tentatively TRBD2 (5 bases). Germline V gene sequence: CDR1 MNHEY, CDR2 SVGEGT. The CDR3 runs to 12 residues. V was pared by 4 bases and J by 11 bases, with 13 bases between. The CDR3 sequence is CASSSGFWRQYF. DNA of the CDR3: TGTGCCAGCAGTTCGGGATTTTGGAGGCAGTATTTT.

This chain uses TRBV5-1 with TRBJ2-1; TRBD2 might be the D (6 bases). The germline V gene has CDR1 SGHRS and CDR2 YFSETQ. V lost 0 bases and J 5 bases, leaving 12 bases between the germline ends. CDR3 length: 15 residues. The CDR3 here is CASSLASGRDNEQFF. In nucleotides, the CDR3 is TGCGCCAGCAGCTTGGCGTCCGGGAGAGACAATGAGCAGTTCTTC.

In DNA form, the CDR3 reads TGTGCCAGCCCAAGGCAGGCAGGGAACCTCTATGGCTACACCTTC. It is translated as CASPRQAGNLYGYTF. This chain links TRBV6-5 with TRBJ1-2; maybe TRBD1 (5 bases). V gave up 8 bases and J gave up 4 bases, with 20 bases separating them. CDR3 length: 15 residues. Germline CDR1 is MNHEY and CDR2 is SVGAGI.

The chain has TRBV7-9 and TRBJ2-5; 8 bases map to TRBD1. The CDR3 spans 15 residues. Germline V gives CDR1 SEHNR, CDR2 FQNEAQ (reference sequence). V was clipped by 5 bases and J by 2 bases; unmatched bases: 7. CDR3 DNA: TGTGCCAGCAGCCTAGACAGGGGCCAACAAGAGACCCAGTACTTC. This codes for CASSLDRGQQETQYF.

This clone was recorded once. The chain combines TRBV25-1 with TRBJ1-2; 9 bases agree with TRBD1. Unmatched junction bases numbered 11, after V lost 5 bases and J lost 4 bases. Germline CDR1 reads MGHDK; CDR2 reads SYGVNS. This CDR3 contains 16 residues. For the CDR3, the DNA is TGTGCCAGCAGTTTTACAGGGGGCGCTTATCCCTATGGCTACACCTTC. This gives the protein CASSFTGGAYPYGYTF.

The chain couples TRBV24-1 to TRBJ1-5; 11 positions match TRBD1. Germline V gives CDR1 KGHDR, CDR2 SFDVKD. This CDR3 has 17 residues. Trimming at V came to 4 bases and at J to 2 bases, leaving 6 bases not matched to a gene. The chain's CDR3 is CATSERGTGGGNQPQHF. The CDR3 DNA follows: TGTGCCACCAGTGAACGAGGGACAGGGGGAGGCAATCAGCCCCAGCATTTT.

This clone was counted a single time. The V call is TRBV12-5, the J call TRBJ1-1; TRBD1 matches at 8 bases. The CDR3 has 16 amino acids. Unmatched junction bases numbered 11, after V lost 4 bases and J lost 4 bases. CDR1 and CDR2 from the germline V gene are LGHNT and FRNRAP. This chain's CDR3 is CASGYQPGGTATEAFF. The DNA for the CDR3 is TGTGCTAGTGGTTATCAGCCAGGGGGCACGGCCACTGAAGCTTTCTTT.

This clone has a single count. The genes are TRBV6-1 and TRBJ2-1, with 8 bases fitting TRBD2. Trimming removed 1 base from V and 7 bases from J; junction bases left unmatched: 12. The CDR3 is 17 residues long. Germline V gene sequence: CDR1 MNHNS, CDR2 SASEGT. Here the CDR3 reads CASSEGGGSGPSNEQFF. The CDR3 DNA is TGTGCCAGCAGTGAAGGCGGGGGGTCAGGGCCCTCAAATGAGCAGTTCTTC.

The chain combines TRBV21-1 with TRBJ1-2; TRBD1, the table's D call, lacks a check against the DNA. TRBV21-1 corresponds to a pseudogene. The length of the CDR3 is 13 residues. The CDR3 protein is CANLGQGDYGYTF. CDR3 in DNA: TGTGCCAACCTAGGACAGGGCGACTATGGCTACACCTTC.

The V and J genes are TRBV4-3 and TRBJ1-1, with no clear D. V was clipped by 4 bases and J by 6 bases, with 12 bases between them. The V gene's germline CDR1 is LGHNA and CDR2 YSLEER. The CDR3 is 13 residues long. The CDR3 sequence: CASSRGLGSEAFF. The CDR3 DNA sequence: TGCGCCAGCAGCCGCGGTTTGGGTTCTGAAGCTTTCTTT.

CDR3 nucleotides: TGTGCCAATGGGACAGGAGATTATGGCTACACCTTC. Protein product: CANGTGDYGYTF. The V and J genes are TRBV14 and TRBJ1-2, with 8 bases aligning to TRBD1. CDR3 length: 12 residues. V shed 10 bases and J 5 bases; nucleotides not matched to a gene: 6. From germline, CDR1 is SGHDN and CDR2 FVKESK.

Within the sample, this clone is medium-sized. This sequence joins TRBV6-1 and TRBJ1-2; D not resolved. The germline V gene has CDR1 MNHNS and CDR2 SASEGT. V was trimmed by 0 bases and J by 5 bases, leaving 10 bases between them. This CDR3 contains 14 residues. The chain's CDR3 is CASSEAEEGYGYTF. The DNA for the CDR3 is TGTGCCAGCAGTGAAGCGGAGGAGGGTTATGGCTACACCTTC.

The CDR3 region is CASSRGGTVSYEQYF. CDR3 nucleotides: TGTGCCAGCAGCCGCGGAGGGACAGTCTCCTACGAGCAGTACTTC. The chain combines TRBV7-9 with TRBJ2-7; TRBD1 is a possible D gene (7 bases). This CDR3 spans 15 amino acids. The V and J ends lost 5 bases and 0 bases respectively, with 14 bases between them. From germline, CDR1 is SEHNR and CDR2 FQNEAQ (reference sequence).

This clone was seen only once. The chain uses TRBV7-2 and TRBJ2-6; TRBD1 matches at 10 bases. Per the germline V gene, CDR1 is SGHTA and CDR2 is FQGNSA. The J segment lost 7 bases and the V segment lost 0 bases, leaving 3 bases of the junction unmatched. The CDR3 loop spans 16 amino acids. CDR3 sequence: CASSLAWDRGANVLTF. The CDR3 nucleotides read TGTGCCAGCAGCTTAGCTTGGGACAGGGGAGCCAACGTCCTGACTTTC. Looking up the rest from reference TRBV7-2 and TRBJ2-6 gives the full variable domain: GAGVSQSPSNKVTEKGKDVELRCDPISGHTALYWYRQSLGQGLEFLIYFQGNSAPDKSGLPSDRFSAERTGGSVSTLTIQRTQQEDSAVYLCASSLAWDRGANVLTFGAGSRLTVL.

V is TRBV7-2 and J is TRBJ1-5; D unclear. The CDR3 is 14 amino acids. The germline V gene has CDR1 SGHTA and CDR2 FQGNSA. Between the trimmed V and J ends, which lost 7 bases and 0 bases, there was a span of 10 bases. CDR3 bases: TGTGCCAGCATGGCCGACTATAGCAATCAGCCCCAGCATTTT. This sequence encodes CASMADYSNQPQHF.

The chain joins TRBV3-1 (or the pseudogene TRBV3-2) to TRBJ2-1, with D possibly matching TRBD2 (5 bases). Germline V gene sequence: CDR1 LGHDT, CDR2 YNNKEL (reference sequence). Trimming removed 4 bases from V and 4 bases from J, with 11 bases in between. The length of the CDR3 is 14 residues. The chain's CDR3 is CASSPTLGYNEQFF. The CDR3 DNA is TGTGCCAGCAGCCCTACACTAGGGTACAATGAGCAGTTCTTC.

V and J are TRBV25-1 and TRBJ1-1; D perhaps matches TRBD1 (6 bases). Trimming cost V 1 base and J 11 bases, with 14 bases left between them. Germline V gives CDR1 MGHDK, CDR2 SYGVNS. The CDR3 length is 13 residues. The CDR3 sequence: CASSELGGRNAFF. The CDR3, as DNA: TGTGCCAGCAGTGAATTGGGGGGGCGGAATGCTTTCTTT. Complete variable domain (other parts from reference TRBV25-1 and TRBJ1-1): EADIYQTPRYLVIGTGKKITLECSQTMGHDKMYWYQQDPGMELHLIHYSYGVNSTEKGDLSSESTVSRIRTEHFPLTLESARPSHTSQYLCASSELGGRNAFFGQGTRLTVV.

The gene calls are TRBV5-6 and TRBJ2-2, with 7 bases aligning to TRBD1. Germline V CDR1 and CDR2: SGHDT, YYEEEE. V lost 5 bases, J lost 5 bases, and 12 bases stayed unmatched. This CDR3 spans 16 amino acids. CDR3 amino acids: CASRRTTGVGTGELFF. In DNA form, the CDR3 reads TGTGCCAGCAGACGAACAACAGGGGTCGGGACCGGGGAGCTGTTTTTT. Combining the CDR3 with reference TRBV5-6 and TRBJ2-2 gives the whole variable domain DAGVTQSPTHLIKTRGQQVTLRCSPKSGHDTVSWYQQALGQGPQFIFQYYEEEERQRGNFPDRFSGHQFPNYSSELNVNALLLGDSALYLCASRRTTGVGTGELFFGEGSRLTVL.

The chain is built from TRBV18 and TRBJ2-6; weak D call: TRBD1 (5 bases). CDR3 length: 15 amino acids. V lost 6 bases and J lost 2, with 11 bases in between. Per germline, CDR1 KGHSH and CDR2 LQKENI. Here the CDR3 reads CASSRQLAGANVLTF. The CDR3 DNA sequence: TGTGCCAGCTCTCGACAGCTGGCTGGGGCCAACGTCCTGACTTTC. Combining the CDR3 with reference TRBV18 and TRBJ2-6 gives the whole variable domain NAGVMQNPRHLVRRRGQEARLRCSPMKGHSHVYWYRQLPEEGLKFMVYLQKENIIDESGMPKERFSAEFPKEGPSILRIQQVVRGDSAAYFCASSRQLAGANVLTFGAGSRLTVL.

V and J are TRBV19 and TRBJ1-2; possible D gene TRBD1, 5 bases. This CDR3 has 13 residues. The V gene lost 7 bases and the J gene lost 4 bases, with 13 bases spanning the gap. The germline V gene encodes CDR1 LNHDA and CDR2 SQIVND (reference sequence). This CDR3 is CASMRRGGYGYTF. As DNA, the CDR3 is TGTGCCAGTATGAGGAGGGGAGGCTATGGCTACACCTTC.

This clone was observed once. The chain has TRBV5-1 and TRBJ2-3; D is perhaps TRBD2 (7 bases). V gave up 3 bases and J gave up 0 bases, with 11 bases separating them. CDR1 is SGHRS and CDR2 is YFSETQ in the germline V gene. CDR3 length: 15 amino acids. The CDR3 here is CASSSGGHSTDTQYF. In nucleotides, the CDR3 is TGCGCCAGCAGCTCGGGGGGCCATAGCACAGATACGCAGTATTTT.

Only one count was recorded for this clone. This chain joins TRBV13 and TRBJ2-2; D gene unclear. The V gene's germline CDR1 is PRHDT and CDR2 FYEKMQ (reference sequence). Trimming removed 4 bases from V and 6 bases from J, with 9 bases in between. CDR3 length: 13 amino acids. The CDR3, as DNA: TGTGCCAGCAGCTCTCAGGTTCCCGGGGAGCTGTTTTTT. Protein sequence: CASSSQVPGELFF.

The chain uses TRBV5-1 and TRBJ2-5; 9 bases are a match to TRBD2. This CDR3 is built from 15 residues. V was pared by 4 bases and J by 7 bases, with 11 bases of the junction left unmatched. Germline-derived CDR1 and CDR2 are SGHRS and YFSETQ. CDR3 protein: CASSPGGGGAGTQYF. CDR3 nucleotides: TGCGCCAGCAGCCCGGGCGGGGGGGGCGCCGGGACCCAGTACTTC.

This clone was counted a few times. The gene calls are TRBV5-5 and TRBJ1-4; D is unclear. Looked up from germline, CDR1 is SGHKS and CDR2 is YYEKEE (reference sequence). The V end lost 0 bases, the J end lost 8 bases, and 11 bases lay between the germline ends. This CDR3 has 14 amino acids. CDR3 sequence reads: CASSLGGIGEKLFF. The CDR3 DNA is TGTGCCAGCAGCTTGGGAGGGATAGGGGAAAAACTGTTTTTT.

This rearrangement joins TRBV11-2 to TRBJ2-1, with D maybe TRBD2 (6 bases). The CDR3 has 15 residues. Trimming cost V 5 bases and J 0 bases, with 11 bases left between them. The germline V gene has CDR1 SGHAT and CDR2 FQNNGV. The CDR3 DNA is TGTGCCAGCAGCCCGATAGCGGACTCCTACAATGAGCAGTTCTTC. Amino acid sequence: CASSPIADSYNEQFF.

This chain uses TRBV6-4 with TRBJ2-3, with 10 bases aligning to TRBD2. The CDR3 has 15 residues. Germline CDR1 is MRHNA and CDR2 is SNTAGT. After removal of 6 bases from V and 2 bases from J, the junction contained 5 bases not matched to a gene. The CDR3 is CASSLSGGSTDTQYF. CDR3 nucleotides: TGTGCCAGCAGCCTTAGCGGGGGGTCCACAGATACGCAGTATTTT.

This rearrangement joins TRBV4-3 to TRBJ2-5; D gene unclear. Germline V gives CDR1 LGHNA, CDR2 YSLEER. This CDR3 region has 15 residues. V was trimmed by 3 bases and J by 0 bases, leaving 11 bases between them. In DNA form, the CDR3 reads TGCGCCAGCAGCCAGGAGAGAGGTAACCAAGAGACCCAGTACTTC. This gives the protein CASSQERGNQETQYF.

The chain joins TRBV27 to TRBJ1-5; D is ambiguous. Trimming left V 2 bases short and J 0 bases short, with 8 bases between. This CDR3 has 15 residues. CDR1 MNHEY and CDR2 SMNVEV come from the germline V gene (reference sequence). As DNA, the CDR3 is TGTGCCAGCAGTTTAATCGGGTATAGCAATCAGCCCCAGCATTTT. This encodes CASSLIGYSNQPQHF.

The V and J genes are TRBV19 and TRBJ1-5; D is undetermined. Trimming left V 8 bases short and J 7 bases short, with 15 bases between. CDR1 and CDR2 (germline): LNHDA, SQIVND (reference sequence). CDR3 length: 13 amino acids. The DNA for the CDR3 is TGTGCCAGTCGGCCGGGGTCGGGCCAGCCCCAGCATTTT. It translates to CASRPGSGQPQHF.